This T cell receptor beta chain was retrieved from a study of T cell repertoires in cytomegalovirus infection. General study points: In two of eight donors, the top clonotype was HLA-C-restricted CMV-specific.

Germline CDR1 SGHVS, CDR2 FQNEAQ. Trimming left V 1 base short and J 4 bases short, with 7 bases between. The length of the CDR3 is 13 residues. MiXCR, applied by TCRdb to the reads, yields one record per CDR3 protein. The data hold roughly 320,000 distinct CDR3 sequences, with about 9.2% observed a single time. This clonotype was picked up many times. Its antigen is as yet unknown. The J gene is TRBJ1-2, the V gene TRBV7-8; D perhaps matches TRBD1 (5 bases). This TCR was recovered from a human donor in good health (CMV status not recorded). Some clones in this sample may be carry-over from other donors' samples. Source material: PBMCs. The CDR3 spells CASSLEQVYGYTF. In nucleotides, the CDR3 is TGTGCCAGCAGCTTAGAACAGGTCTATGGCTACACCTTC.